The sequence of this T cell receptor (beta chain) was determined in a study of T cell responses to AZD1222 COVID-19 vaccine. This table comes from immunoSEQ multiplex PCR, and its TCRdb copy is limited to in-frame clones, with some not included. The sample shows 120,000 to 150,000 clones, approximately 88% of them seen only once. Per germline, CDR1 SGHNT and CDR2 YYREEE (reference sequence). After removal of 0 bases from V and 6 bases from J, the junction contained 0 bases not matched to a gene. The CDR3 spans 13 residues. This clone was recorded once. The TCR originated in an adult in good health. The chain couples TRBV5-4 to TRBJ1-2; the match to TRBD1 covers 9 bases. The specimen comprised peripheral blood, sampled on day 0 of MenACWY control vaccination. The CDR3 is CASSLGTGDGYTF. CDR3 nucleotide sequence: TGTGCCAGCAGCTTGGGGACAGGGGATGGCTACACCTTC.